This T cell receptor (beta chain) was identified during a study of shared clonotypes between healthy human individuals. CDR1 and CDR2 (germline): MNHEY, SVGAGI. J was trimmed by 3 bases and V by 4 bases; bases with no gene match: 8. The length of the CDR3 is 15 residues. There were no recent acute infections or vaccinations among the donors, who were healthy HIV-negative adults. TCRdb's table, derived via immunoSEQ multiplex PCR, lists solely in-frame clones and lacks some. The table records some 2,100,000 clones, more than 90% of them present only once. The chain links TRBV6-5 to TRBJ1-1; 7 positions agree with TRBD1. What was sequenced was naive CD4+ T cells sorted from blood. Regarding subset: CD45RA+ positively selected. The receptor was derived from a man in his late teens or twenties in good health. In DNA, the CDR3 is TGTGCCAGCAGTTCCACGACAGGGAGGGACACTGAAGCTTTCTTT. This encodes CASSSTTGRDTEAFF.